This TCR beta chain was retrieved from a study of T-cell reconstitution after alpha-beta-depleted transplantation in children. Study-level findings and limits: T cells produced anew were the main source of T-cell counts and diversity one year after transplant. After transplant, at about two months, alpha-beta T cells were reportedly derived from several hundred expanded graft clones.

Library preparation (for TCRbeta) was performed with unique molecular identifiers. TCRdb redid the calling of the PCR reads with MiXCR, one entry per CDR3 protein. This table holds about 110,000 distinct CDR3 sequences, 10% found once. This clonotype showed up just a few times. Antigen specificity is unknown. The clonotype was recovered from a boy aged 2 to 10 with acute lymphoblastic leukemia, due to receive a stem cell transplant. Sequences were derived from PBMCs, sampled before TCRalphabeta/CD19-depleted stem cell transplant.

CDR3 sequence: CASGLAGGQAGANVLTF. The CDR3 nucleotides read TGTGCTAGTGGTTTGGCGGGAGGCCAAGCTGGGGCCAACGTCCTGACTTTC. The J gene is TRBJ2-6, the V gene TRBV12-5; 7 positions match TRBD2. Germline values: CDR1 LGHNT, CDR2 FRNRAP. With 1 base clipped from V and 2 bases from J, the junction kept 5 bases outside the gene matches. The CDR3 is 17 residues long.